The clone carrying this T cell receptor (beta chain) was found many times. This CDR3 has 14 residues. Trimming pared 1 base from V and 2 bases from J, leaving 8 bases between. Germline assignment: CDR1 LNHNV and CDR2 YYDKDF (reference sequence). The sample originates from a study of identical twins. TCRdb passed the 5' RACE reads through MiXCR, listing each CDR3 protein once. Here the sample spans 200,000 to 250,000 distinct CDR3 sequences, approximately 8.3% being singletons. These data were also reused for a study on yellow fever vaccine responses in identical twins.

The chain uses TRBV15 and TRBJ2-5, with D unclear. The TCR sequence derives from a woman aged 18-35 years in good health. Material for sequencing was memory (CD45RO+) T cells sorted from blood. This chain's CDR3 is CATSRVPTQETQYF. In DNA, the CDR3 is TGTGCCACCAGCAGAGTGCCTACGCAAGAGACCCAGTACTTC.